The clone carrying this TCR beta chain was recorded at least ten times. Its specificity is not known. These data are taken from a study of T cells after yellow fever vaccination. Study overall: Those fractions that held only low numbers of cells were prepared using the SMART-Seq v4 Ultra Low Input RNA kit.

Via MiXCR, TCRdb re-called the 5' RACE reads, giving one row per CDR3 protein. Of about 350,000 distinct CDR3 sequences in the sample, approximately 8% were seen once. Study-wide points: Highly abundant clonotypes carried over from the bulk population could end up in FACS-sorted repertoires as contaminants. Post-booster reappearance was seen for most primary-vaccination clones (about 96% CD4, around 90% CD8).

The TCR sequence derives from a man aged 18 to 30 who received the YFV17D yellow fever vaccine. Material: PBMCs, obtained more than 35 days after the first yellow fever vaccination.

CDR3 bases: TGCGCCAGCAGCCAAGAAGGGAAGAGGACCGGGGAGCTGTTTTTT. Protein product: CASSQEGKRTGELFF. V is TRBV4-3 and J is TRBJ2-2, with D unresolved. CDR3 length: 15 amino acids. From germline, CDR1 is LGHNA and CDR2 YSLEER. The V gene lost 0 bases and the J gene lost 5 bases, with 10 bases spanning the gap.